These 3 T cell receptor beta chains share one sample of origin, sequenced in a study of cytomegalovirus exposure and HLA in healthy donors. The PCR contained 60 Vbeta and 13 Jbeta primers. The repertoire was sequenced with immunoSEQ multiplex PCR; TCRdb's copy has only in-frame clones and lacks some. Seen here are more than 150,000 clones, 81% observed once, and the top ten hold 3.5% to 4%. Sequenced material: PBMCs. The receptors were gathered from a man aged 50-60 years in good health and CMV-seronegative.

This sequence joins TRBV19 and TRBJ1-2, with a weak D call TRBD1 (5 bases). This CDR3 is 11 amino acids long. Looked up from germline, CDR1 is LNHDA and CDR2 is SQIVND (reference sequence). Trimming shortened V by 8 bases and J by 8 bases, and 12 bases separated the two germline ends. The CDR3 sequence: CASLQAGGYTF. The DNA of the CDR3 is TGTGCCAGTCTACAGGCTGGCGGCTACACCTTC.

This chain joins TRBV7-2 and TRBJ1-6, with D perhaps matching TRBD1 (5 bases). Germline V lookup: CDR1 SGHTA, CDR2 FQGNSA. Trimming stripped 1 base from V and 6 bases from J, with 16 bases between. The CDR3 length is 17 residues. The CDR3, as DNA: TGTGCCAGCAGCTTAGAAGGCAGGGTGACCGGTAATTCACCCCTCCACTTT. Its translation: CASSLEGRVTGNSPLHF.

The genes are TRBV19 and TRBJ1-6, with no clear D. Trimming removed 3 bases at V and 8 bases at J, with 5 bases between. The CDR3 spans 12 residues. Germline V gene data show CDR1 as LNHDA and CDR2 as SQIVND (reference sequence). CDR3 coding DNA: TGTGCCAGTAGTATCCAGGATTCACCCCTCCACTTT. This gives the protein CASSIQDSPLHF.